This T cell receptor (beta chain) was recovered during a study of blood T cell repertoires in COVID-19. The method was immunoSEQ multiplex PCR; TCRdb's version includes in-frame clones alone and lacks a portion of them. The table shows fewer than 120,000 clones, with about 85% occurring only once. The sequence was collected from a human donor in a cohort sampled during active COVID-19. Sample: peripheral blood.

CDR3 in amino acids: CASTKSSYNEQFF. Here the CDR3 DNA reads TGTGCCAGCACTAAGAGCTCCTACAATGAGCAGTTCTTC. This chain links TRBV28 with TRBJ2-1; D is unclear. The CDR3 covers 13 residues. V dropped 7 bases and J dropped 0 bases, with 7 bases sitting between them. The germline V gene has CDR1 MDHEN and CDR2 SYDVKM.